A single sample is the source of the 32 T cell receptor beta chains below, sequenced in a study of shared clonotypes between healthy human individuals. Data came from immunoSEQ multiplex PCR; TCRdb stores just in-frame clones and leaves some out. The sample records around 430,000 clones, around 79% being singletons. Sequenced material: PBMCs. All receptors derive from a woman between 40 and 55 years old in good health. Some clones in this sample may be carry-over from other donors' samples.

This clone was detected only a few times. This rearrangement joins TRBV7-9 to TRBJ1-3; D unresolved. In germline, CDR1 is SEHNR, CDR2 FQNEAQ (reference sequence). There are 15 residues in the CDR3. V lost 3 bases, J lost 0 bases, and 9 bases lay in between. The CDR3 reads CASSLASLSGNTIYF. The CDR3, as DNA: TGTGCCAGCAGCTTGGCGTCCCTCTCTGGAAACACCATATATTTT. Full variable domain (rest looked up from reference TRBV7-9 and TRBJ1-3): DTGVSQNPRHKITKRGQNVTFRCDPISEHNRLYWYRQTLGQGPEFLTYFQNEAQLEKSRLLSDRFSAERPKGSFSTLEIQRTEQGDSAMYLCASSLASLSGNTIYFGEGSWLTVV.

The count of this clone is one. The V and J genes are TRBV7-8 and TRBJ2-7, with 7 nucleotides matching TRBD1. The germline gives CDR1 SGHVS, CDR2 FQNEAQ. CDR3 length: 15 amino acids. Trimming took 5 bases from V and 7 from J; bases not matched to a gene: 14. The CDR3 loop reads CASSATGAPFGEQYF. The CDR3 DNA follows: TGTGCCAGCAGCGCTACAGGGGCACCGTTTGGTGAGCAGTACTTC. The complete variable domain, with remaining parts taken from reference TRBV7-8 and TRBJ2-7, reads GAGVSQSPRYKVAKRGQDVALRCDPISGHVSLFWYQQALGQGPEFLTYFQNEAQLDKSGLPSDRFFAERPEGSVSTLKIQRTQQEDSAVYLCASSATGAPFGEQYFGPGTRLTVT.

J is TRBJ1-6 and V is TRBV11-1; D not resolved. This CDR3 has 13 amino acids. Trimming cost V 3 bases and J 8 bases, with 8 bases left between them. Germline values: CDR1 SGHAT, CDR2 FQDESV (reference sequence). CDR3 amino acids: CASSFRRDSPLHF. Here the CDR3 DNA reads TGTGCCAGCAGCTTTAGGCGGGATTCACCCCTCCACTTT. The full variable domain, its missing parts supplied by reference TRBV11-1 and TRBJ1-6, is EAEVAQSPRYKITEKSQAVAFWCDPISGHATLYWYRQILGQGPELLVQFQDESVVDDSQLPKDRFSAERLKGVDSTLKIQPAELGDSAMYLCASSFRRDSPLHFGNGTRLTVT.

This chain connects TRBV5-6 to TRBJ2-7; 7 nucleotides align to TRBD2. Germline values: CDR1 SGHDT, CDR2 YYEEEE. The ends lost 3 bases at V and 3 bases at J; junction bases unmatched: 6. The CDR3 contains 14 residues. In nucleotides, the CDR3 is TGTGCCAGCAGCTGGGGGGGACGGTACTACGAGCAGTACTTC. Its translation: CASSWGGRYYEQYF.

V is TRBV7-2 and J is TRBJ1-1, with 8 bases matching TRBD1. The trim removed 2 bases at V and 5 bases at J, leaving 4 bases unmatched. The CDR3 sequence is 14 residues long. Looked up from germline, CDR1 is SGHTA and CDR2 is FQGNSA. CDR3 DNA: TGTGCCAGCAGCTTACAGTGGACAGGGACTGAAGCTTTCTTT. Translating it yields CASSLQWTGTEAFF.

V and J are TRBV5-1 and TRBJ1-5; possibly TRBD1 for D (5 bases). V lost 0 bases, J lost 3 bases, and 13 bases lay in between. Germline V gene sequence: CDR1 SGHRS, CDR2 YFSETQ. The CDR3 consists of 16 residues. CDR3 residues: CASSLAGTEDNQPQHF. CDR3 bases: TGCGCCAGCAGCTTGGCCGGGACGGAGGACAATCAGCCCCAGCATTTT.

V gene TRBV6-5 combines with J gene TRBJ2-7; TRBD1 aligns across 9 bases. In germline, CDR1 is MNHEY, CDR2 SVGAGI. The CDR3 extends over 14 amino acids. V dropped 5 bases and J dropped 1; count of bases not matched to a gene: 3. CDR3 region: CASSRQGDSYEQYF. CDR3 nucleotide sequence: TGTGCCAGCAGTCGACAGGGGGATTCCTACGAGCAGTACTTC.

This clone was seen a handful of times. The V gene is TRBV10-1, the J gene TRBJ2-7, with a weak D call TRBD2 (6 bases). V lost 2 bases and J 3 bases, leaving 14 bases between the germline ends. The CDR3 runs to 15 residues. Germline assignment: CDR1 WNHNN and CDR2 SYGVQD (reference sequence). The CDR3 DNA sequence: TGCGCCAGCAGTGAGGAGGAGGGCAGATTCTACGAGCAGTACTTC. Amino acids: CASSEEEGRFYEQYF.

V gene TRBV19 combines with J gene TRBJ2-2; D gene ambiguous. Germline V gene sequence: CDR1 LNHDA, CDR2 SQIVND (reference sequence). Trimming left V 8 bases short and J 1 base short, with 11 bases between. The CDR3 extends over 14 amino acids. The CDR3 reads CASYHSMNTGELFF. CDR3 DNA: TGTGCCAGTTATCATAGCATGAACACCGGGGAGCTGTTTTTT.

CDR3 in DNA: TGCAGCGCGGACGCCTCGGACCGACCACATCCCGAGCAGTTCTTC. As protein: CSADASDRPHPEQFF. The chain carries TRBV29-1 and TRBJ2-1; D ambiguous. This CDR3 has 15 residues. In germline, CDR1 is SQVTM, CDR2 ANQGSEA. Trimming left V 7 bases short and J 10 bases short, with 26 bases between.

This chain uses TRBV7-2 with TRBJ1-4, with D possibly matching TRBD1 (6 bases). The CDR3 contains 14 residues. CDR1 is SGHTA and CDR2 is FQGNSA in the germline V gene. Deletions cut 3 bases from V and 3 bases from J, with 8 bases between. The CDR3 protein is CASSFQGSNEKLFF. The CDR3 DNA follows: TGTGCCAGCAGCTTCCAGGGGTCTAATGAAAAACTGTTTTTT.

The rearrangement links TRBV15 to TRBJ1-2; perhaps TRBD1 as D (6 bases). Germline loops: CDR1 LNHNV, CDR2 YYDKDF (reference sequence). V was pared by 5 bases and J by 3 bases, with 10 bases between. CDR3 length: 13 residues. The CDR3 is CATSREGDYGYTF. The CDR3 region has the DNA TGTGCCACCAGCCGTGAGGGGGACTATGGCTACACCTTC.

The chain combines TRBV4-3 with TRBJ1-2; D is undetermined. Between the trimmed V and J ends, which lost 1 base and 7 bases, there was a span of 13 bases. CDR1 and CDR2 (germline): LGHNA, YSLEER. This CDR3 has 14 amino acids. The CDR3 spells CASSQVFGYPGYTF. The CDR3 DNA follows: TGCGCCAGCAGCCAAGTCTTCGGGTACCCTGGCTACACCTTC.

The chain couples TRBV11-1 to TRBJ2-7; TRBD2 matches at 7 bases. This CDR3 has 17 amino acids. Germline loops: CDR1 SGHAT, CDR2 FQDESV (reference sequence). V shed 1 base, J shed 1 base, and the junction held 10 bases outside the gene matches. CDR3 DNA sequence: TGTGCCAGCAGCTTAGATTCCAACCGGCGGGGGTCCTACGAGCAGTACTTC. The encoded protein is CASSLDSNRRGSYEQYF.

The chain combines TRBV5-6 with TRBJ1-2; no firm D call. The germline gives CDR1 SGHDT, CDR2 YYEEEE. V was shortened by 0 bases and J by 4 bases, with 10 bases between the two germline ends. The CDR3 is made up of 14 amino acids. For the CDR3, the DNA is TGTGCCAGCAGCTTGGTGGAGGTTGGCTATGGCTACACCTTC. Its protein is CASSLVEVGYGYTF.

CDR3 in DNA: TGCAGCGTTGGGCAGGGCAACTATGGCTACACCTTC. Translating it yields CSVGQGNYGYTF. The V gene is TRBV29-1, the J gene TRBJ1-2, with D perhaps matching TRBD1 (5 bases). CDR1 is SQVTM, CDR2 ANQGSEA, per germline. The CDR3 spans 12 residues. V lost 4 bases to trimming and J lost 2 bases, with 8 bases between them.

This clone appeared a single time. The rearrangement uses TRBV6-5 and TRBJ2-1; TRBD2 is a possible D gene (5 bases). Germline CDR1 is MNHEY and CDR2 is SVGAGI. The CDR3 is 15 residues long. V shed 0 bases and J shed 2 bases, with 8 bases lying between them. The CDR3 region is CASSYSGDPYNEQFF. CDR3 nucleotide sequence: TGTGCCAGCAGTTACTCCGGGGATCCCTACAATGAGCAGTTCTTC.

The V gene is TRBV7-8, the J gene TRBJ2-7; 9 bases are shared with TRBD1. Germline values: CDR1 SGHVS, CDR2 FQNEAQ. Unmatched junction bases numbered 13, after V lost 7 bases and J lost 6 bases. The CDR3 length is 15 residues. The CDR3 spells CASTLTGTGSPEQYF. The CDR3 nucleotides read TGTGCCAGCACCCTGACCGGGACAGGGTCCCCCGAGCAGTACTTC.

The table lists this clone with a count of one. The V and J genes are TRBV4-2 and TRBJ2-2, with TRBD1 identical over 10 bases. With 3 bases clipped from V and 5 bases from J, the junction kept 3 bases outside the gene matches. The CDR3 extends over 15 amino acids. Germline V lookup: CDR1 LGHNA, CDR2 YNFKEQ. The DNA of the CDR3 is TGTGCCAGCAGCCAGGGGACAGGGGAAACCGGGGAGCTGTTTTTT. Translation: CASSQGTGETGELFF.

The chain is built from TRBV9 and TRBJ2-3; 9 nucleotides match TRBD2. The CDR3 sequence is 15 residues long. Unmatched junction bases numbered 4, after V lost 3 bases and J lost 2 bases. Germline CDR1 SGDLS, CDR2 YYNGEE. The CDR3 sequence: CASSARGGPTDTQYF. CDR3 in DNA: TGTGCCAGCAGCGCGCGGGGGGGGCCCACAGATACGCAGTATTTT.

In the case of this clone: This sample includes further DNA sequences coding for the same CDR3. V is TRBV18 and J is TRBJ1-4; D is unresolved. The CDR3 extends over 14 amino acids. Germline V gives CDR1 KGHSH, CDR2 LQKENI. Deletions cut 6 bases from V and 3 bases from J, with 11 bases between. The CDR3 protein is CASSPGRANEKLFF. In DNA, the CDR3 is TGTGCCAGCTCCCCGGGGAGAGCTAATGAAAAACTGTTTTTT.

V is TRBV7-2 and J is TRBJ1-1; TRBD1 matches at 8 bases. There are 14 residues in the CDR3. Unmatched junction bases numbered 3, after V lost 5 bases and J lost 1 base. Germline lookup yields CDR1 SGHTA and CDR2 FQGNSA. Written as DNA, the CDR3 is TGTGCCAGCAGCCTCAGGGGGCCGAACACTGAAGCTTTCTTT. Its translation is CASSLRGPNTEAFF.

The genes are TRBV14 and TRBJ2-3, with unresolved D. Germline lookup yields CDR1 SGHDN and CDR2 FVKESK. The CDR3 runs to 15 residues. Between the trimmed V and J ends, which lost 5 bases and 2 bases, there was a span of 14 bases. Here the CDR3 reads CASSIPKRITDTQYF. CDR3 coding DNA: TGTGCCAGCAGCATTCCCAAGAGGATCACAGATACGCAGTATTTT. The whole variable domain, filled in from reference TRBV14 and TRBJ2-3, reads EAGVTQFPSHSVIEKGQTVTLRCDPISGHDNLYWYRRVMGKEIKFLLHFVKESKQDESGMPNNRFLAERTGGTYSTLKVQPAELEDSGVYFCASSIPKRITDTQYFGPGTRLTVL.

The chain uses TRBV27 and TRBJ2-7; D unclear. The CDR3 is made up of 14 amino acids. Germline-derived CDR1 and CDR2 are MNHEY and SMNVEV (reference sequence). Trimming took 6 bases from V and 6 from J, leaving 18 bases between them. The CDR3 DNA is TGTGCCAGCAGCTCCGGCCCGAGATGGTCCGAGCAGTACTTC. Translation gives CASSSGPRWSEQYF.

The V and J genes are TRBV7-2 and TRBJ2-1; 9 positions match TRBD1. This CDR3 comprises 15 residues. From germline, CDR1 is SGHTA and CDR2 FQGNSA. V lost 7 bases to trimming and J lost 4 bases; unmatched junction nucleotides: 8. Here the CDR3 reads CASTDAGTGYNEQFF. CDR3 nucleotide sequence: TGTGCCAGCACCGACGCCGGGACAGGGTACAATGAGCAGTTCTTC.

This clone has only a few counts. V usage is TRBV5-1 and J usage is TRBJ2-6, with D unclear. The V and J ends lost 0 bases and 1 base respectively, with 11 bases between them. CDR3 length: 17 residues. CDR1 SGHRS and CDR2 YFSETQ come from the germline V gene. The CDR3 loop is CASSLDVSGSGANVLTF. For the CDR3, the DNA is TGCGCCAGCAGCTTGGATGTGAGTGGGTCTGGGGCCAACGTCCTGACTTTC. Complete variable domain (other parts from reference TRBV5-1 and TRBJ2-6): KAGVTQTPRYLIKTRGQQVTLSCSPISGHRSVSWYQQTPGQGLQFLFEYFSETQRNKGNFPGRFSGRQFSNSRSEMNVSTLELGDSALYLCASSLDVSGSGANVLTFGAGSRLTVL.

This chain connects TRBV28 to TRBJ1-5, with unresolved D. Germline CDR1 reads MDHEN; CDR2 reads SYDVKM. V shed 8 bases and J shed 3 bases, with 8 bases lying between them. The CDR3 contains 12 residues. For the CDR3, the DNA is TGTGCCAGCGGTAGTAACAATCAGCCCCAGCATTTT. Amino acid sequence: CASGSNNQPQHF.

This chain connects TRBV27 to TRBJ2-3; D possibly corresponds to TRBD2 (5 bases). This CDR3 region has 15 residues. Trimming took off 0 bases at V and 5 bases at J, with 12 bases between the two ends. Per the germline V gene, CDR1 is MNHEY and CDR2 is SMNVEV (reference sequence). Here the CDR3 reads CASSLSPYSGDTQYF. DNA of the CDR3: TGTGCCAGCAGTTTATCGCCATACAGCGGAGATACGCAGTATTTT.

V usage is TRBV18 and J usage is TRBJ2-7, with a tentative D call TRBD1 (5 bases). The V and J ends lost 3 bases and 7 bases respectively, with 13 bases between them. Germline loops: CDR1 KGHSH, CDR2 LQKENI. This CDR3 contains 13 residues. The CDR3 bases are TGTGCCAGCTCACCCGGCCAGGGTGAGGAGCAGTACTTC. This gives the protein CASSPGQGEEQYF.

Turning to this clone: The sample has other DNA sequences that encode this CDR3 too. V is TRBV5-1 and J is TRBJ2-5; D might be TRBD1 (5 bases). The length of the CDR3 is 13 residues. The V and J ends lost 2 bases and 5 bases respectively, with 10 bases between them. Germline assignment: CDR1 SGHRS and CDR2 YFSETQ. The CDR3 sequence: CASSLGVEETQYF. DNA for the CDR3: TGCGCCAGCAGCTTAGGGGTAGAGGAGACCCAGTACTTC.

The chain is built from TRBV5-4 and TRBJ2-2, with a tentative D call TRBD2 (6 bases). The CDR3 has 15 amino acids. Germline V gene data show CDR1 as SGHNT and CDR2 as YYREEE (reference sequence). V dropped 4 bases and J dropped 1 base, with 11 bases sitting between them. The CDR3 region has the DNA TGTGCCAGCAGCATTAGCGGCCTGAACACCGGGGAGCTGTTTTTT. Translation gives CASSISGLNTGELFF.

V usage is TRBV10-1 and J usage is TRBJ1-2, with D unresolved. The V end lost 3 bases, the J end lost 6 bases, and 11 bases lay between the germline ends. In germline, CDR1 is WNHNN, CDR2 SYGVQD (reference sequence). CDR3 length: 13 residues. CDR3 residues: CASSDGLRDGYTF. Written as DNA, the CDR3 is TGCGCCAGCAGTGACGGCCTCCGGGATGGCTACACCTTC.